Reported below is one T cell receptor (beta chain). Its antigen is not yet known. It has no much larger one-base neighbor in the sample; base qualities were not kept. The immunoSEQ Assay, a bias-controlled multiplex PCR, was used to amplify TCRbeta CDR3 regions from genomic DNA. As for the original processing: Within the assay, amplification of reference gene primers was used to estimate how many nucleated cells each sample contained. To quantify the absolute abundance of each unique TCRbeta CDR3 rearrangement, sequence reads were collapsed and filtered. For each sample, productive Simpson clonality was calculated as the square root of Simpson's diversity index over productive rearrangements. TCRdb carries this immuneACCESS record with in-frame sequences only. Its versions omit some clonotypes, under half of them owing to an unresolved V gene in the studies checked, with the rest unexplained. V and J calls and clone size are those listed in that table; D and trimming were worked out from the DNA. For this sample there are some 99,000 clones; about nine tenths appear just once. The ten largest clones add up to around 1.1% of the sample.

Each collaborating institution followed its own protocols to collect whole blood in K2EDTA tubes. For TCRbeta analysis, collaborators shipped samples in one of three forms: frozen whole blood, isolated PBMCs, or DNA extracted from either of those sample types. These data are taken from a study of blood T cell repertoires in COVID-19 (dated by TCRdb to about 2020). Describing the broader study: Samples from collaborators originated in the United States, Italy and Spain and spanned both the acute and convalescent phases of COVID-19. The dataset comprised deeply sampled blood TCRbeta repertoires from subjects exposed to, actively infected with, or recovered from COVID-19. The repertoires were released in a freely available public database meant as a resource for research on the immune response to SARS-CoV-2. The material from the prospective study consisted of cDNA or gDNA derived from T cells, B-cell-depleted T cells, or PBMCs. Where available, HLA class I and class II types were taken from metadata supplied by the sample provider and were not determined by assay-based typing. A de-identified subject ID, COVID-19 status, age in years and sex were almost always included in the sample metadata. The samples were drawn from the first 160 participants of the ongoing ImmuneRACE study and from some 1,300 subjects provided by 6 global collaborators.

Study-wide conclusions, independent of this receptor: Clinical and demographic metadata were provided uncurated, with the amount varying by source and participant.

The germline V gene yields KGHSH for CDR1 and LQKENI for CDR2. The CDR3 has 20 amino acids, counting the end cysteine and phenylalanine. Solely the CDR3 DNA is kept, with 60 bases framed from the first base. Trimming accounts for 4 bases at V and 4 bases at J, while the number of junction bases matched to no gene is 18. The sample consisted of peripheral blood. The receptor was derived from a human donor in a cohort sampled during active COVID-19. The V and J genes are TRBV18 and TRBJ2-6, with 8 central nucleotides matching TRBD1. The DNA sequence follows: TGTGCCAGCTCACGTGCTACTGGACAGGGAGTTCCATCCGGGGCCAACGTCCTGACTTTC. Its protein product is CASSRATGQGVPSGANVLTF. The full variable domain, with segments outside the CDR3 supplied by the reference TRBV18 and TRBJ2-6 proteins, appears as NAGVMQNPRHLVRRRGQEARLRCSPMKGHSHVYWYRQLPEEGLKFMVYLQKENIIDESGMPKERFSAEFPKEGPSILRIQQVVRGDSAAYFCASSRATGQGVPSGANVLTFGAGSRLTVL.